Listed below are T cell receptor beta chains from one sample, sequenced in a study of cytomegalovirus exposure and HLA in healthy donors. Libraries were prepared by immunoSEQ multiplex PCR; TCRdb keeps only in-frame clonotypes and omits some of them. The table records around 180,000 clones, more than 70% of them present only once. The sample comprised PBMCs. These receptors all stem from a woman aged 18-29 years in good health and CMV-seronegative. Each CDR3 is given with its conserved first and last residue. D genes are given only for firm matches. Clone size is shown for a subset of rows, as once, few, many or a class of expanded clone.

D	V	J	size	CDR3	DNA
TRBD1	TRBV9	TRBJ1-5	.	CASSPSGGSNQPQHF	TGTGCCAGCAGCCCCTCAGGGGGTAGCAATCAGCCCCAGCATTTT
TRBD1	TRBV18	TRBJ1-2	.	CASSPFGTGDGYGYTF	TGTGCCAGCTCACCATTCGGGACAGGGGACGGCTATGGCTACACCTTC
TRBD1	TRBV6-1	TRBJ1-1	.	CASRMTGSPEAFF	TGTGCCAGCAGGATGACAGGGTCTCCTGAAGCTTTCTTT
.	TRBV27	TRBJ2-3	.	CASSLRGHITDTQYF	TGTGCCAGCAGTTTGCGGGGCCACATCACAGATACGCAGTATTTT
.	TRBV5-5	TRBJ1-3	.	CASSLIRGSGNTIYF	TGTGCCAGCAGCTTGATAAGGGGTTCTGGAAACACCATATATTTT
.	TRBV11-2	TRBJ1-1	.	CASSLVVGAGTEAFF	TGTGCCAGCAGCTTAGTGGTGGGGGCCGGAACTGAAGCTTTCTTT
TRBD1	TRBV10-3	TRBJ2-1	.	CAISYRGEGYNEQFF	TGTGCCATCAGCTACAGGGGCGAGGGCTACAATGAGCAGTTCTTC
.	TRBV5-6	TRBJ1-2	.	CASSLWAGIDGYTF	TGTGCCAGCAGCTTATGGGCGGGCATCGATGGCTACACCTTC
.	TRBV27	TRBJ1-1	.	CASSPTRKTEAFF	TGTGCCAGCAGTCCAACAAGAAAGACTGAAGCTTTCTTT
.	TRBV2	TRBJ2-5	.	CASTSGETQYF	TGTGCCAGCACTTCAGGGGAGACCCAGTACTTC
.	TRBV6-6	TRBJ2-2	.	CATTRQGTTGELFF	TGTGCCACCACCCGCCAGGGGACCACCGGGGAGCTGTTTTTT
.	TRBV5-8	TRBJ1-1	few	CASRMTVNTEAFF	TGTGCCAGCAGAATGACAGTGAACACTGAAGCTTTCTTT
.	TRBV29-1	TRBJ1-4	.	CSVADSVYEKLFF	TGCAGCGTTGCGGACAGTGTTTATGAAAAACTGTTTTTT
.	TRBV6-5	TRBJ2-3	.	CASSYGGAGTQYF	TGTGCCAGCAGTTACGGGGGGGCAGGTACGCAGTATTTT
.	TRBV6-6	TRBJ2-7	.	CASSYGTNSYEQYF	TGTGCCAGCAGTTACGGGACAAACTCCTACGAGCAGTACTTC
TRBD1	TRBV5-6	TRBJ2-5	.	CASSAQGRQETQYF	TGTGCCAGCAGCGCACAGGGGCGCCAAGAGACCCAGTACTTC
.	TRBV6-5	TRBJ1-2	.	CASSSQAAGNYGYTF	TGTGCCAGCAGTTCTCAGGCGGCGGGAAACTATGGCTACACCTTC
TRBD2	TRBV6-4	TRBJ2-1	.	CASSAQLAGGDEQFF	TGTGCCAGCAGTGCTCAACTAGCGGGAGGGGATGAGCAGTTCTTC
TRBD2	TRBV6-1	TRBJ2-1	.	CASSGGAGLAGSNEQFF	TGTGCCAGCAGTGGAGGAGCGGGACTAGCGGGTTCCAATGAGCAGTTCTTC
.	TRBV11-3	TRBJ2-7	.	CASSLVGGYEQYF	TGTGCCAGCAGCTTAGTGGGGGGCTACGAGCAGTACTTC
.	TRBV7-6	TRBJ2-7	.	CASSSPYDSKSSYEQYF	TGTGCCAGCAGCTCCCCTTACGACAGCAAGAGCTCCTACGAGCAGTACTTC
.	TRBV18	TRBJ2-7	.	CASSIGQNYEQYF	TGTGCCAGCTCTATTGGACAGAACTACGAGCAGTACTTC
.	TRBV2	TRBJ2-7	few	CASSEARGTYEQYF	TGTGCCAGCAGTGAAGCTAGGGGTACCTACGAGCAGTACTTC
.	TRBV29-1	TRBJ2-6	.	CSVVDSFSSGANVLTF	TGCAGCGTGGTCGACAGTTTTAGCTCTGGGGCCAACGTCCTGACTTTC
.	TRBV19	TRBJ1-2	few	CASSIGGEIIYGYTF	TGTGCCAGTAGTATAGGAGGTGAGATCATCTATGGCTACACCTTC
.	TRBV2	TRBJ1-6	.	CASSSRDTTYSYNSPLHF	TGTGCCAGCAGTTCCCGGGACACGACATACTCCTATAATTCACCCCTCCACTTT